These 25 T cell receptor beta chains share one sample of origin, sequenced in a study of cytomegalovirus exposure and HLA in healthy donors. PCR employed 60 Vbeta and 13 Jbeta primers. The assay was immunoSEQ multiplex PCR, and TCRdb's table has in-frame clones only and misses some. The sample gives roughly 150,000 clones, over 70% of which show up once; under 1.5% is in the top ten. The sample consisted of PBMCs. The receptors originated from a man aged 45-65 years in good health and CMV-seropositive.

The V and J genes are TRBV28 and TRBJ1-1, with a weak D call TRBD1 (5 bases). The CDR3 extends over 14 amino acids. The germline V gene has CDR1 MDHEN and CDR2 SYDVKM. Trimming removed 3 bases at V and 3 bases at J, with 11 bases between. CDR3 region: CASSLGGRDTEAFF. CDR3 bases: TGTGCCAGCAGTTTGGGGGGGAGGGACACTGAAGCTTTCTTT.

This chain uses TRBV27 with TRBJ2-1, with 8 bases that match TRBD2. Germline V gives CDR1 MNHEY, CDR2 SMNVEV (reference sequence). The ends lost 4 bases at V and 6 bases at J; junction bases unmatched: 8. This CDR3 spans 15 amino acids. CDR3 residues: CASSSRPGRGNEQFF. In nucleotides, the CDR3 is TGTGCCAGCAGTTCTAGACCCGGGAGGGGCAATGAGCAGTTCTTC.

This clone is a singleton in its sample. V gene TRBV27 combines with J gene TRBJ1-2; a possible D gene is TRBD1 (5 bases). The CDR3 runs 14 residues. The V gene lost 2 bases and the J gene lost 7 bases, with 14 bases spanning the gap. CDR1 and CDR2 from the germline V gene are MNHEY and SMNVEV (reference sequence). The CDR3 sequence: CASSLRGETSGYTF. The CDR3 DNA is TGTGCCAGCAGTTTACGGGGGGAGACCTCTGGCTACACCTTC.

V and J are TRBV28 and TRBJ2-4, with D uncertain. The germline V gene has CDR1 MDHEN and CDR2 SYDVKM. Trimming removed 6 bases at V and 12 bases at J, with 21 bases between. CDR3 length: 14 amino acids. The CDR3 reads CASSVPPLPRGQYF. The CDR3 DNA reads TGTGCCAGCAGCGTCCCCCCTCTCCCGAGAGGTCAGTACTTC.

V and J are TRBV12-2 and TRBJ1-5; TRBD1 reflects the table's D call only, with no check against the DNA. TRBV12-2 is listed as a pseudogene. CDR3 length: 15 residues. The CDR3 coding sequence is TGTGCAAGTCGCCTTAACACCAGGGGTAATCAGCCCCAGCATTTT. This sequence encodes CASRLNTRGNQPQHF.

J is TRBJ2-1 and V is TRBV18; TRBD2 agrees at 7 bases. J was trimmed by 4 bases and V by 6 bases; bases with no gene match: 6. Germline V CDR1 and CDR2: KGHSH, LQKENI. The CDR3 sequence is 14 residues long. The CDR3 sequence is CASSLTGGYNEQFF. In nucleotides, the CDR3 is TGTGCCAGCTCCCTAACGGGGGGTTACAATGAGCAGTTCTTC.

The V call is TRBV28, the J call TRBJ2-3; 7 bases line up with TRBD1. Per the germline V gene, CDR1 is MDHEN and CDR2 is SYDVKM. The length of the CDR3 is 17 residues. The J segment lost 0 bases and the V segment lost 5 bases, leaving 11 bases of the junction unmatched. The CDR3 sequence: CASSQTGQDYSTDTQYF. CDR3 bases: TGTGCCAGCAGTCAAACAGGACAGGATTATAGCACAGATACGCAGTATTTT.

The chain links TRBV9 to TRBJ2-3, with D perhaps TRBD2 (6 bases). Deletions cut 0 bases from V and 0 bases from J, with 17 bases between. Germline CDR1 reads SGDLS; CDR2 reads YYNGEE. The CDR3 runs to 18 residues. The CDR3 region has the DNA TGTGCCAGCAGCGTAGAGGGGCTCGGGGGAGCTAGCACAGATACGCAGTATTTT. Translated: CASSVEGLGGASTDTQYF.

The V call is TRBV9, the J call TRBJ2-1; tentatively, D is TRBD2 (5 bases). Germline V gene sequence: CDR1 SGDLS, CDR2 YYNGEE. Trimming removed 0 bases at V and 5 bases at J, with 9 bases between. The CDR3 has 14 residues. The CDR3 protein is CASSVGWRDNEQFF. In nucleotides, the CDR3 is TGTGCCAGCAGCGTAGGGTGGCGGGACAATGAGCAGTTCTTC.

A word on this clone: The junction departs from germline at one end; a sequencing error may be responsible. The V call is TRBV4-1, the J call TRBJ2-3; 13 bases map to TRBD2. The CDR3 extends over 16 amino acids. Looked up from germline, CDR1 is MGHRA and CDR2 is YSYEKL. The CDR3 sequence: CASSFPTSGGTGTQYF. CDR3 nucleotides: TGCGCCAGCAGCTTCCCGACTAGCGGGGGGACAGGTACGCAGTATTTT.

This clone has just one count. The chain couples TRBV11-2 to TRBJ1-1; TRBD1 might be the D (6 bases). The V and J ends lost 6 bases and 6 bases respectively, with 11 bases between them. Per the germline V gene, CDR1 is SGHAT and CDR2 is FQNNGV. The CDR3 is made up of 12 amino acids. The CDR3 sequence is CASRPEGAEAFF. In DNA form, the CDR3 reads TGTGCCAGCAGACCAGAGGGGGCTGAAGCTTTCTTT. The full variable domain, completed using reference TRBV11-2 and TRBJ1-1, is EAGVAQSPRYKIIEKRQSVAFWCNPISGHATLYWYQQILGQGPKLLIQFQNNGVVDDSQLPKDRFSAERLKGVDSTLKIQPAKLEDSAVYLCASRPEGAEAFFGQGTRLTVV.

The chain links TRBV9 to TRBJ1-2, with no clear D. Per germline, CDR1 SGDLS and CDR2 YYNGEE. This CDR3 region has 12 residues. V gave up 1 base and J gave up 7 bases, with 8 bases separating them. CDR3 region: CASSVYEGGYTF. CDR3 nucleotides: TGTGCCAGCAGCGTATACGAGGGTGGCTACACCTTC.

The chain combines TRBV18 with TRBJ1-1, with D hard to call. V was trimmed by 3 bases and J by 2 bases, leaving 13 bases between them. CDR3 length: 15 amino acids. Per the germline V gene, CDR1 is KGHSH and CDR2 is LQKENI. CDR3 region: CASSPVAGSNTEAFF. For the CDR3, the DNA is TGTGCCAGCTCACCGGTGGCAGGTTCCAACACTGAAGCTTTCTTT.

Worth noting for this clone: Other DNA sequences in the sample encode the same CDR3. The chain is built from TRBV28 and TRBJ1-2, with 8 positions matching TRBD1. Germline CDR1 is MDHEN and CDR2 is SYDVKM. Losses at the gene ends were 2 bases for V and 5 bases for J; bases not matched to a gene: 7. This CDR3 region has 15 residues. The CDR3 here is CASSLGQGARYGYTF. CDR3 bases: TGTGCCAGCAGTTTAGGGCAGGGGGCACGATATGGCTACACCTTC.

This chain connects TRBV11-2 to TRBJ2-5; the match to TRBD2 covers 7 bases. CDR3 length equals 12 residues. Trimming removed 7 bases from V and 4 bases from J; junction bases left unmatched: 3. Per germline, CDR1 SGHAT and CDR2 FQNNGV. CDR3 bases: TGTGCCAGCAAACCGGGAGGAGAGACCCAGTACTTC. The encoded protein is CASKPGGETQYF.

V usage is TRBV6-1 and J usage is TRBJ1-6, with 9 bases matching TRBD1. From germline, CDR1 is MNHNS and CDR2 SASEGT. CDR3 length equals 15 residues. Trimming removed 7 bases from V and 7 bases from J; junction bases left unmatched: 8. The CDR3 sequence is CASNEPGQGNSPLHF. CDR3 nucleotides: TGTGCCAGCAATGAGCCGGGACAGGGAAATTCACCCCTCCACTTT.

This clone was counted only a few times. This chain connects TRBV27 to TRBJ1-4; TRBD1 matches at 8 bases. The CDR3 has 14 residues. The junction had 3 bases not matched to a gene; V was cut back by 4 bases and J by 5 bases. The germline V gene encodes CDR1 MNHEY and CDR2 SMNVEV (reference sequence). The CDR3 is CASSSTGVNEKLFF. The CDR3 DNA is TGTGCCAGCAGTTCGACAGGGGTGAATGAAAAACTGTTTTTT.

This rearrangement joins TRBV4-2 to TRBJ2-7; 8 nucleotides match TRBD2. This CDR3 is built from 15 residues. V was clipped by 0 bases and J by 2 bases; unmatched bases: 3. The germline V gene has CDR1 LGHNA and CDR2 YNFKEQ. The chain's CDR3 is CASSQEPGGAYEQYF. Here the CDR3 DNA reads TGTGCCAGCAGCCAAGAGCCGGGGGGGGCCTACGAGCAGTACTTC.

This chain connects TRBV6-1 to TRBJ2-7; unclear D gene. V gave up 2 bases and J gave up 6 bases, with 8 bases separating them. The germline gives CDR1 MNHNS, CDR2 SASEGT. This CDR3 is 12 amino acids long. The DNA of the CDR3 is TGTGCCAGCAGTGAAAGAGGCGCCGAGCAGTACTTC. Translation: CASSERGAEQYF.

V and J are TRBV2 and TRBJ1-3; D perhaps matches TRBD1 (5 bases). V shed 4 bases and J shed 3 bases, with 7 bases lying between them. The germline gives CDR1 SNHLY, CDR2 FYNNEI. This CDR3 is built from 13 residues. The CDR3 nucleotides are TGTGCCAGCAGTGGGGGGGATGGAAACACCATATATTTT. It yields the protein CASSGGDGNTIYF.

This chain joins TRBV6-5 and TRBJ1-3; D remains ambiguous. The CDR3 covers 13 residues. V was trimmed by 4 bases and J by 3 bases, leaving 7 bases between them. Germline V lookup: CDR1 MNHEY, CDR2 SVGAGI. Here the CDR3 reads CASSSVLGNTIYF. CDR3 DNA sequence: TGTGCCAGCAGTTCGGTACTTGGAAACACCATATATTTT.

DNA for the CDR3: TGTGCCAGCAGCTCAAGCTCAGATACGCAGTATTTT. Its protein is CASSSSSDTQYF. The V gene is TRBV5-4, the J gene TRBJ2-3, with D hard to call. The CDR3 has 12 residues. V shed 3 bases and J shed 4 bases, with 6 bases lying between them. Germline values: CDR1 SGHNT, CDR2 YYREEE (reference sequence). The full variable domain, rest sourced from reference TRBV5-4 and TRBJ2-3, is ETGVTQSPTHLIKTRGQQVTLRCSSQSGHNTVSWYQQALGQGPQFIFQYYREEENGRGNFPPRFSGLQFPNYSSELNVNALELDDSALYLCASSSSSDTQYFGPGTRLTVL.

The chain links TRBV19 to TRBJ2-7; D is uncertain. The CDR3 spans 14 residues. The germline V gene encodes CDR1 LNHDA and CDR2 SQIVND (reference sequence). V lost 3 bases and J 4 bases, leaving 13 bases between the germline ends. In DNA, the CDR3 is TGTGCCAGTAGTATCGGTACTCCTGGTTACGAGCAGTACTTC. Translating it yields CASSIGTPGYEQYF.

The rearrangement links TRBV6-6 to TRBJ2-3; D perhaps matches TRBD2 (5 bases). This CDR3 spans 14 amino acids. CDR1 is MNHNY and CDR2 is SVGAGI in the germline V gene (reference sequence). V was cut by 2 bases and J by 1 base, with 7 bases left in between. This CDR3 is CASSYPGGTDTQYF. DNA of the CDR3: TGTGCCAGCAGTTACCCCGGGGGCACAGATACGCAGTATTTT.

This chain connects TRBV28 to TRBJ2-2; TRBD1 aligns across 8 bases. The CDR3 spans 16 residues. Germline CDR1 reads MDHEN; CDR2 reads SYDVKM. J lost 1 base, V lost 3 bases, and 4 bases had no gene match. The chain's CDR3 is CASSLTGVGNTGELFF. The DNA for the CDR3 is TGTGCCAGCAGTTTGACAGGGGTAGGGAACACCGGGGAGCTGTTTTTT.